This TCR beta chain was sequenced for a study of blood T cell repertoires in COVID-19. As for the study in general: The study drew acute and convalescent COVID-19 samples from the United States, Italy and Spain. Sources were T cells, B-cell-depleted T cells, or PBMCs; the material itself was cDNA or gDNA.

The authors' processing: It was from reference gene primer amplification that nucleated cell counts were estimated. Using immunoSEQ multiplex PCR, the repertoire was profiled, and TCRdb retains in-frame clones only, with some absent. The DNA gave D and trimming, while V, J and clone size come from that table. The table records tens of thousands of clones, about 80% of them present only once. CDR1 KGHSH and CDR2 LQKENI come from the germline V gene. This CDR3 is 14 amino acids long. V dropped 6 bases and J dropped 4; count of bases not matched to a gene: 7. Sequencing used peripheral blood. The clonotype comes from a man between 60 and 70 years old with acute or convalescent COVID-19. V and J are TRBV18 and TRBJ1-1, with 8 bases identical to TRBD1. DNA of the CDR3: TGTGCCAGCTCTAGGACAGGGTCGGTCACTGAAGCTTTCTTT. Translation: CASSRTGSVTEAFF.